The source of this T cell receptor beta chain is a study of blood T cell repertoires in COVID-19. Across the whole study: T cells, B-cell-depleted T cells, or PBMCs provided the cDNA or gDNA that served as material.

Original handling: Estimation of nucleated cell counts relied on the amplification of reference gene primers. The method was immunoSEQ multiplex PCR; TCRdb's version includes in-frame clones alone and lacks a portion of them. V and J calls and clone size are as listed in that table; D and trimming were resolved from the DNA. The data show 100,000 or so clones, around 88% seen once. The sequencing input was peripheral blood. This TCR was sampled from a human donor with acute or convalescent COVID-19. The donor label of this sample is uncertain.

CDR3 loop: CASRFSQGNGYTF. The CDR3 nucleotides are TGTGCCAGCAGATTCTCCCAGGGAAATGGCTACACCTTC. This rearrangement joins TRBV6-5 to TRBJ1-2; possible D gene TRBD1, 5 bases. V lost 6 bases, J lost 6 bases, and 14 bases lay in between. The CDR3 totals 13 residues. Germline CDR1 is MNHEY and CDR2 is SVGAGI.